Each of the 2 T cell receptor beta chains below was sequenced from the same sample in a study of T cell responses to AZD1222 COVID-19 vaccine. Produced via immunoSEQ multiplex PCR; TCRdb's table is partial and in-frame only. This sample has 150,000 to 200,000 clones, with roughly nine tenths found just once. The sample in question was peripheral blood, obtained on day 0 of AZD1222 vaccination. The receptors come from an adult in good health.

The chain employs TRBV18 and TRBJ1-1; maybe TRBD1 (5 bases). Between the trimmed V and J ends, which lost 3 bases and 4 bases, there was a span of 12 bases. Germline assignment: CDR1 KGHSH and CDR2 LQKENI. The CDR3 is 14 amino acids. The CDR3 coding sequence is TGTGCCAGCTCACCCCAGGGTGGCTCCACTGAAGCTTTCTTT. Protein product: CASSPQGGSTEAFF.

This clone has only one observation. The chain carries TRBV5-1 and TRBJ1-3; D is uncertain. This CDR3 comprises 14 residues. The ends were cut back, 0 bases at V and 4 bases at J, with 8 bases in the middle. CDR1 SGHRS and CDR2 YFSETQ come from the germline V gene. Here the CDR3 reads CASSLAPPGNTIYF. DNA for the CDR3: TGCGCCAGCAGCTTGGCCCCACCCGGAAACACCATATATTTT. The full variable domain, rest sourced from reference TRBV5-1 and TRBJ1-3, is KAGVTQTPRYLIKTRGQQVTLSCSPISGHRSVSWYQQTPGQGLQFLFEYFSETQRNKGNFPGRFSGRQFSNSRSEMNVSTLELGDSALYLCASSLAPPGNTIYFGEGSWLTVV.